This entry lists 19 T cell receptor beta chains sequenced from one sample in a study of beta chain features in type 1 diabetes. Expressed TCRB transcripts were sequenced because the isolated RNA had all been reverse transcribed beforehand. This table comes from immunoSEQ multiplex PCR, and its TCRdb copy is limited to in-frame clones, with some not included. The profile shows fewer than 500,000 clones, approximately 15% of them singletons. The sample consisted of naive CD4+ T cells from blood. Receptors were obtained from a young man in good health.

The gene calls are TRBV19 and TRBJ1-1; 7 bases are shared with TRBD1. Trimming took 4 bases from V and 7 from J; bases not matched to a gene: 3. The CDR3 is 12 amino acids. The germline gives CDR1 LNHDA, CDR2 SQIVND (reference sequence). CDR3 loop: CASSKGTVEAFF. The CDR3, as DNA: TGTGCCAGTAGTAAAGGGACAGTTGAAGCTTTCTTT.

This clone has only a few counts. This chain joins TRBV5-1 and TRBJ2-1; 7 bases fit TRBD2. CDR1 and CDR2 (germline): SGHRS, YFSETQ. The CDR3 extends over 15 amino acids. V was pared by 4 bases and J by 4 bases, with 8 bases of the junction left unmatched. The CDR3 DNA sequence: TGCGCCAGCAGCCCAACTAGCGTGAAGTACAATGAGCAGTTCTTC. It yields the protein CASSPTSVKYNEQFF.

The chain uses TRBV6-5 and TRBJ2-7; 12 bases fit TRBD2. The germline V gene has CDR1 MNHEY and CDR2 SVGAGI. The V segment lost 4 bases and the J segment 6 bases; nucleotides outside the gene matches: 7. This CDR3 has 15 residues. The CDR3 coding sequence is TGTGCCAGCAGTTCTGGACTAGCGGGAAGGCGCGAGCAGTACGTC. This gives the protein CASSSGLAGRREQYV.

This clone has only a few counts. The V call is TRBV21-1, the J call TRBJ2-7; the DNA was not used to check the table's D call, TRBD2. TRBV21-1 is a known pseudogene. The CDR3 is 18 amino acids. DNA of the CDR3: TGTGCCAGCAGCATACGGGATCTAGACCTAGGGAGCTCCTACGAGCAGTACTTC. It translates to CASSIRDLDLGSSYEQYF.

This clone appeared a few times. This chain connects TRBV15 to TRBJ2-6; D possibly corresponds to TRBD1 (6 bases). CDR1 and CDR2 from the germline V gene are LNHNV and YYDKDF (reference sequence). This CDR3 is 16 amino acids long. Deletions cut 5 bases from V and 2 bases from J, with 13 bases between. The CDR3 DNA follows: TGTGCCACCAGCCCGCAGGGGAGCACTGGGGCCAACGTCCTGACTTTC. Translation: CATSPQGSTGANVLTF.

This clone was seen only a few times. The chain links TRBV5-4 to TRBJ2-7; a weak D match, TRBD2 (6 bases). This CDR3 has 13 residues. V was shortened by 1 base and J by 6 bases, with 11 bases between the two germline ends. Germline-derived CDR1 and CDR2 are SGHNT and YYREEE (reference sequence). The CDR3 coding sequence is TGTGCCAGCAGCTTGACAGGAGGGCGCGAGCAGTACTTC. Its protein is CASSLTGGREQYF. Drawing the rest from reference TRBV5-4 and TRBJ2-7, the complete variable domain is ETGVTQSPTHLIKTRGQQVTLRCSSQSGHNTVSWYQQALGQGPQFIFQYYREEENGRGNFPPRFSGLQFPNYSSELNVNALELDDSALYLCASSLTGGREQYFGPGTRLTVT.

This clone appeared a few times. V and J are TRBV23-1 and TRBJ2-1; a weak D match, TRBD1 (6 bases). TRBV23-1 is flagged as an ORF with uncertain function. The length of the CDR3 is 15 residues. V lost 3 bases and J lost 4, with 13 bases in between. CDR3 sequence: CASSQGHRLYNEQFF. CDR3 coding DNA: TGCGCCAGCAGTCAGGGACACCGTTTATACAATGAGCAGTTCTTC.

This chain links TRBV11-3 with TRBJ2-2, with D possibly called TRBD1 or TRBD2 (5 bases each). The CDR3 spans 15 residues. V lost 3 bases and J 6 bases, leaving 14 bases between the germline ends. Germline CDR1 and CDR2: SGHNT and YENEEA. The CDR3 DNA reads TGTGCCAGCAGCTTGAGGGAAGGGGACGCCGGGGAGCTGTTTTTT. It translates to CASSLREGDAGELFF.

This chain joins TRBV5-4 and TRBJ2-5; D uncertain. Trimming removed 0 bases at V and 4 bases at J, with 7 bases between. CDR1 is SGHNT, CDR2 YYREEE, per germline (reference sequence). CDR3 length equals 13 residues. Written as DNA, the CDR3 is TGTGCCAGCAGCTTGGCCTGGGGAGAGACCCAGTACTTC. It is translated as CASSLAWGETQYF.

This chain joins TRBV10-3 and TRBJ2-3; D remains ambiguous. The CDR3 length is 14 residues. V was shortened by 2 bases and J by 7 bases, with 13 bases between the two germline ends. Germline lookup yields CDR1 ENHRY and CDR2 SYGVKD. The CDR3 is CAISEKDAPNTQYF. The CDR3 DNA reads as TGTGCCATCAGTGAGAAGGACGCCCCGAATACGCAGTATTTT.

This clone has only a few counts. The CDR3 protein is CASSVGGLAVVNEQFF. CDR3 DNA sequence: TGTGCCAGCAGCGTAGGGGGTCTAGCGGTTGTCAATGAGCAGTTCTTC. The gene calls are TRBV9 and TRBJ2-1; 7 bases are shared with TRBD2. V shed 0 bases and J 6 bases; nucleotides not matched to a gene: 9. Germline V gives CDR1 SGDLS, CDR2 YYNGEE. The CDR3 has 16 amino acids.

This clone was observed a handful of times. The V and J genes are TRBV5-8 and TRBJ2-7; no definite D call. The CDR3 totals 11 residues. V shed 5 bases and J shed 7 bases, with 10 bases lying between them. Germline V gene sequence: CDR1 SGHTS, CDR2 YDEGEE. CDR3 loop: CASRLLEEQYF. The DNA of the CDR3 is TGTGCCAGCAGGTTGCTCGAGGAGCAGTACTTC.

The chain carries TRBV11-3 and TRBJ2-3; no firm D call. The CDR3 contains 12 residues. Deletions cut 5 bases from V and 8 bases from J, with 11 bases between. Germline loops: CDR1 SGHNT, CDR2 YENEEA. CDR3: CASSRDSSTQYF. The DNA of the CDR3 is TGTGCCAGCAGCCGAGACTCATCTACGCAGTATTTT.

This clone was detected only a few times. V usage is TRBV7-9 and J usage is TRBJ2-5; 7 bases line up with TRBD2. Per the germline V gene, CDR1 is SEHNR and CDR2 is FQNEAQ (reference sequence). The CDR3 has 15 amino acids. V shed 6 bases, J shed 1 base, and the junction held 8 bases outside the gene matches. DNA of the CDR3: TGTGCCAGCAGACTTGGGAGGGTCCTCCAAGAGACCCAGTACTTC. Translated, it gives CASRLGRVLQETQYF.

Only a few counts were recorded for this clone. The genes are TRBV5-4 and TRBJ2-2, with D maybe TRBD2 (5 bases). The CDR3 runs to 17 residues. Looked up from germline, CDR1 is SGHNT and CDR2 is YYREEE (reference sequence). Trimming shortened V by 0 bases and J by 1 base, and 13 bases separated the two germline ends. CDR3 sequence (DNA): TGTGCCAGCAGCTTGGCCGGGCTTGCGGGGAACACCGGGGAGCTGTTTTTT. Amino acids: CASSLAGLAGNTGELFF.

This clone was observed a few times. This chain joins TRBV30 and TRBJ2-1; TRBD1 aligns across 9 bases. J lost 0 bases, V lost 5 bases, and 5 bases had no gene match. Germline V CDR1 and CDR2: GTSNPN, SVGIG (reference sequence). This CDR3 has 15 amino acids. CDR3 sequence reads: CAWAGTGSSYNEQFF. For the CDR3, the DNA is TGTGCCTGGGCCGGGACAGGGAGCTCCTACAATGAGCAGTTCTTC.

Only a few counts were recorded for this clone. J is TRBJ2-7 and V is TRBV7-9; D unclear. This CDR3 spans 12 amino acids. Per the germline V gene, CDR1 is SEHNR and CDR2 is FQNEAQ (reference sequence). Between the trimmed V and J ends, which lost 4 bases and 5 bases, there was a span of 9 bases. CDR3 nucleotides: TGTGCCAGCAGCTCCAACAGCGACGAGCAGTACTTC. As protein: CASSSNSDEQYF.

The chain has TRBV27 and TRBJ2-1; D unclear. The CDR3 loop spans 13 amino acids. CDR1 and CDR2 (germline): MNHEY, SMNVEV (reference sequence). Trimming shortened V by 5 bases and J by 11 bases, and 16 bases separated the two germline ends. CDR3 in DNA: TGTGCCAGCAGTCTCCTTCCCGACGGAAAGCAGTTCTTC. This encodes CASSLLPDGKQFF.

The chain recombines TRBV29-1 with TRBJ2-1; 7 bases agree with TRBD1. The CDR3 has 12 residues. Per germline, CDR1 SQVTM and CDR2 ANQGSEA. Germline trimming cut 5 bases from V and 3 bases from J; bases unmatched to any gene: 1. The CDR3 here is CSVRQGYNEQFF. CDR3 coding DNA: TGCAGCGTTCGACAGGGCTACAATGAGCAGTTCTTC.